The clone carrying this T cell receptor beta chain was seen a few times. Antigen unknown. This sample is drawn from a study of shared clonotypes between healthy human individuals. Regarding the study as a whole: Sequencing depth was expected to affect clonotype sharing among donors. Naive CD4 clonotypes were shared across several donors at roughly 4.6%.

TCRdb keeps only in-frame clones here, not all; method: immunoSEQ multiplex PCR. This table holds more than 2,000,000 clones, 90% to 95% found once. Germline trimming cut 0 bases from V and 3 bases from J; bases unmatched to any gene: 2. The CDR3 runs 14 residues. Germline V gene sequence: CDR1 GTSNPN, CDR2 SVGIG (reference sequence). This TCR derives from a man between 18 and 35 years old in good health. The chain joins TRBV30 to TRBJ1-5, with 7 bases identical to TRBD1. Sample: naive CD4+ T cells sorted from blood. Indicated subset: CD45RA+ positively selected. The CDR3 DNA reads TGTGCCTGGAGTGTACAGGGGTTCAATCAGCCCCAGCATTTT. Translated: CAWSVQGFNQPQHF.